These 32 T cell receptor beta chains were sequenced from one sample in a study of T cells in Graves' hyperthyroidism and ophthalmopathy. TCR beta CDR3 sequences were amplified from RNA transcripts. The primer set for the first-round RT-PCR of the TCR CDR3 was HTBI. TCRdb called the multiplex PCR reads again in MiXCR, with one record for every CDR3 protein. The sample consists of approximately 740,000 distinct CDR3 sequences, 14% of them appearing once. What was sequenced was blood. The source is a young woman with Graves' hyperthyroidism.

This clonotype was detected a few times. Germline is not matched at one junction end, which may reflect a read error. The chain has TRBV11-2 and TRBJ2-2, with 14 nucleotides matching TRBD2. This CDR3 spans 21 amino acids. Germline values: CDR1 SGHAT, CDR2 FQNNGV. The CDR3 sequence is CASSLDGSWGLAGEDTGELFF. CDR3 nucleotides: TGTGCCAGCAGCCTAGACGGTTCATGGGGACTAGCGGGAGAGGACACCGGGGAGCTGTTTTTT. The whole variable domain, remainder taken from reference TRBV11-2 and TRBJ2-2, is EAGVAQSPRYKIIEKRQSVAFWCNPISGHATLYWYQQILGQGPKLLIQFQNNGVVDDSQLPKDRFSAERLKGVDSTLKIQPAKLEDSAVYLCASSLDGSWGLAGEDTGELFFGEGSRLTVL.

This clonotype was seen at least ten times. The CDR3 nucleotides read TGTGCCAGCAGTTTATCGGCTTACCACTCCTACGAGCAGTACTTC. It specifies CASSLSAYHSYEQYF. The chain carries TRBV27 and TRBJ2-7; D call uncertain. Germline lookup yields CDR1 MNHEY and CDR2 SMNVEV (reference sequence). The CDR3 has 15 amino acids. The V end was cut by 0 bases, the J end by 0 bases, with 9 bases between.

The J gene is TRBJ1-4, the V gene TRBV4-3; D is perhaps TRBD1 (6 bases). This CDR3 is built from 17 residues. Germline V lookup: CDR1 LGHNA, CDR2 YSLEER. V lost 4 bases to trimming and J lost 4 bases, with 19 bases between them. CDR3 sequence: CASSLLGTGPFNEKLFF. The CDR3 nucleotides read TGCGCCAGCAGCCTCTTGGGAACAGGGCCCTTTAATGAAAAACTGTTTTTT.

This clonotype was seen only a few times. The chain links TRBV19 to TRBJ2-1, with 13 bases lining up with TRBD2. The germline CDR1 and CDR2 sequences are LNHDA and SQIVND (reference sequence). The trim removed 9 bases at V and 10 bases at J, leaving 3 bases unmatched. This CDR3 has 12 amino acids. The CDR3 bases are TGTGCCAGCCAGGGACTAGCGGGAGAGCAGTTCTTC. Translated: CASQGLAGEQFF.

This clonotype turned up a few times. The gene calls are TRBV27 and TRBJ2-7; 10 bases map to TRBD2. With 4 bases clipped from V and 1 base from J, the junction kept 4 bases outside the gene matches. CDR3 length: 15 amino acids. Per germline, CDR1 MNHEY and CDR2 SMNVEV (reference sequence). The CDR3 nucleotides are TGTGCCAGCAGTTCGAGTAGCGGGGGGTCCTACGAGCAGTACTTC. Translated: CASSSSSGGSYEQYF.

This clonotype showed up many times. The chain links TRBV27 to TRBJ2-7, with D perhaps matching TRBD1 or TRBD2 (5 bases each). The CDR3 totals 14 residues. The V gene's germline CDR1 is MNHEY and CDR2 SMNVEV (reference sequence). The V end lost 5 bases, the J end lost 0 bases, and 11 bases lay between the germline ends. Here the CDR3 DNA reads TGTGCCAGCAGTCTAGGGGAGAGCTCCTACGAGCAGTACTTC. It specifies CASSLGESSYEQYF.

Many counts were recorded for this clonotype. J is TRBJ1-2 and V is TRBV2; D is unclear. The CDR3 is 13 amino acids. Germline CDR1 and CDR2: SNHLY and FYNNEI. Trimming pared 5 bases from V and 7 bases from J, leaving 14 bases between. The CDR3 region is CASSLTGERGYTF. CDR3 sequence (DNA): TGTGCCAGCAGTCTGACCGGGGAACGTGGCTACACCTTC.

In this sample, this clonotype turned up many times. The chain couples TRBV30 to TRBJ2-2; D unclear. The CDR3 extends over 13 amino acids. The germline V gene has CDR1 GTSNPN and CDR2 SVGIG (reference sequence). V was pared by 4 bases and J by 5 bases, with 11 bases between. This CDR3 reads CAWNLVGTGELFF. CDR3 DNA sequence: TGTGCCTGGAATCTCGTTGGGACCGGGGAGCTGTTTTTT.

The J gene is TRBJ1-4, the V gene TRBV5-5; D is unclear. V lost 0 bases, J lost 6 bases, and 18 bases lay in between. The V gene's germline CDR1 is SGHKS and CDR2 YYEKEE (reference sequence). The CDR3 is 17 residues long. The DNA for the CDR3 is TGTGCCAGCAGCTTGGCCGTAGAAAACGACATCTATGAAAAACTGTTTTTT. Translation: CASSLAVENDIYEKLFF.

On this clonotype: With a much larger clone just one base away, this may be a read error. The V and J genes are TRBV24-1 and TRBJ1-2; 7 bases align to TRBD1. Germline lookup yields CDR1 KGHDR and CDR2 SFDVKD. Unmatched junction bases numbered 0, after V lost 4 bases and J lost 2 bases. The CDR3 has 13 amino acids. The CDR3 region has the DNA TGTGCCACCAGTGAGGACAGGAACTATGGCTACACCTTC. Translated: CATSEDRNYGYTF.

At least ten counts were recorded for this clonotype. The chain links TRBV3-1 to TRBJ1-2; D is possibly TRBD1 (5 bases). The CDR3 loop spans 12 amino acids. The V end lost 4 bases, the J end lost 8 bases, and 11 bases lay between the germline ends. Germline V CDR1 and CDR2: LGHDT, YNNKEL (reference sequence). CDR3 sequence reads: CASSRDRWGYTF. In DNA form, the CDR3 reads TGTGCCAGCAGCCGGGACCGATGGGGCTACACCTTC.

Many counts were recorded for this clonotype. The genes are TRBV20-1 and TRBJ2-5; D is undetermined. The CDR3 runs 13 residues. Germline V gives CDR1 DFQATT, CDR2 SNEGSKA (reference sequence). V lost 5 bases, J lost 7 bases, and 17 bases lay in between. CDR3 nucleotides: TGCAGTGCTGTGAACCAGGCCGCCTTGACCCAGTACTTC. This codes for CSAVNQAALTQYF.

This clonotype showed up many times. The CDR3 DNA reads as TGCGCCAGCAGCTTGGCTGCGGGAGGAGGGGATACGCAGTATTTT. It translates to CASSLAAGGGDTQYF. The chain uses TRBV5-1 and TRBJ2-3; TRBD2 agrees at 8 bases. V lost 0 bases and J lost 6; bases outside the gene matches: 6. The germline gives CDR1 SGHRS, CDR2 YFSETQ. The CDR3 extends over 15 amino acids. The whole variable domain, filled in from reference TRBV5-1 and TRBJ2-3, reads KAGVTQTPRYLIKTRGQQVTLSCSPISGHRSVSWYQQTPGQGLQFLFEYFSETQRNKGNFPGRFSGRQFSNSRSEMNVSTLELGDSALYLCASSLAAGGGDTQYFGPGTRLTVL.

The gene calls are TRBV12-3 or TRBV12-4 and TRBJ2-7; D is possibly TRBD2 (7 bases). The V end was cut by 6 bases, the J end by 2 bases, with 14 bases between. This CDR3 has 14 residues. CDR3 region: CASSKRGGPYEQYF. In nucleotides, the CDR3 is TGTGCCAGCAGCAAAAGGGGGGGCCCCTACGAGCAGTACTTC.

There are many counts of this clonotype. The V and J genes are TRBV20-1 and TRBJ2-1; the D is unclear. This CDR3 is 12 amino acids long. Trimming shortened V by 3 bases and J by 7 bases, and 10 bases separated the two germline ends. CDR1 and CDR2 (germline): DFQATT, SNEGSKA (reference sequence). The CDR3: CSASHVGNEQFF. CDR3 nucleotides: TGCAGTGCTAGTCATGTGGGGAATGAGCAGTTCTTC.

With respect to this clonotype: This may stem from a read error, because a much larger clone lies one nucleotide away. This chain links TRBV6-1 with TRBJ1-5; D gene ambiguous. Trimming removed 5 bases from V and 2 bases from J, with 13 bases in between. Germline lookup yields CDR1 MNHNS and CDR2 SASEGT. The CDR3 loop spans 15 amino acids. CDR3 bases: TGTGCCAGCAGTCCCTACGAGGGTCGCAATCAGCCCCAGCATTTT. It encodes CASSPYEGRNQPQHF.

This clonotype was picked up many times. CDR3 residues: CASSLEGQGNYGYTF. CDR3 in DNA: TGTGCCAGCAGTTTGGAAGGACAGGGAAACTATGGCTACACCTTC. The rearrangement uses TRBV27 and TRBJ1-2, with 8 positions matching TRBD1. Germline CDR1 MNHEY, CDR2 SMNVEV (reference sequence). The CDR3 contains 15 residues. The V segment lost 3 bases and the J segment 2 bases; nucleotides outside the gene matches: 5.

This clonotype was observed many times. This chain joins TRBV20-1 and TRBJ2-7; tentative D call: TRBD2 (6 bases). CDR3 length: 14 residues. V shed 1 base and J shed 2 bases, with 12 bases lying between them. Germline CDR1 and CDR2: DFQATT and SNEGSKA (reference sequence). DNA of the CDR3: TGCAGTGCTAGAGGGGACTCGGGGGCCTACGAGCAGTACTTC. Amino acids: CSARGDSGAYEQYF.

At least ten counts were recorded for this clonotype. The CDR3 DNA is TGCAGCGTTAGACAGGGGCCGGAGCAGCCCCAGCATTTT. Translating it yields CSVRQGPEQPQHF. V usage is TRBV29-1 and J usage is TRBJ1-5, with 8 bases aligning to TRBD1. Losses at the gene ends were 5 bases for V and 7 bases for J; bases not matched to a gene: 7. Germline V gene lookup returns CDR1 SQVTM and CDR2 ANQGSEA. The CDR3 sequence is 13 residues long.

This clonotype showed up just once. The chain employs TRBV9 and TRBJ2-1; 8 bases agree with TRBD2. The germline V gene encodes CDR1 SGDLS and CDR2 YYNGEE. Losses at the gene ends were 4 bases for V and 6 bases for J; bases not matched to a gene: 12. The CDR3 runs to 16 residues. CDR3 residues: CASSREGTRRVNEQFF. In nucleotides, the CDR3 is TGTGCCAGCAGCCGGGAGGGCACTCGTAGGGTCAATGAGCAGTTCTTC.

This clonotype was seen a few times. This chain links TRBV5-4 with TRBJ2-2; 10 nucleotides match TRBD1. Unmatched junction bases numbered 6, after V lost 4 bases and J lost 6 bases. Germline V gene data show CDR1 as SGHNT and CDR2 as YYREEE (reference sequence). CDR3 length: 15 amino acids. The CDR3 region has the DNA TGTGCCAGCAGCCGTGGACAGGGGGTCGCCGGGGAGCTGTTTTTT. It translates to CASSRGQGVAGELFF. Drawing the rest from reference TRBV5-4 and TRBJ2-2, the complete variable domain is ETGVTQSPTHLIKTRGQQVTLRCSSQSGHNTVSWYQQALGQGPQFIFQYYREEENGRGNFPPRFSGLQFPNYSSELNVNALELDDSALYLCASSRGQGVAGELFFGEGSRLTVL.

The sample holds a few counts of this clonotype. This chain uses TRBV18 with TRBJ1-5; unclear D gene. The V and J ends lost 5 bases and 4 bases respectively, with 15 bases between them. This CDR3 is built from 15 residues. Germline CDR1 reads KGHSH; CDR2 reads LQKENI. The CDR3 DNA sequence: TGTGCCAGCTCAGAACTCCCGGGAAAAAATCAGCCCCAGCATTTT. Protein product: CASSELPGKNQPQHF.

V and J are TRBV20-1 and TRBJ2-2; tentative D call: TRBD1 (5 bases). The length of the CDR3 is 17 residues. Trimming took 0 bases from V and 6 from J, leaving 20 bases between them. CDR1 is DFQATT, CDR2 SNEGSKA, per germline (reference sequence). The DNA of the CDR3 is TGCAGTGCTAGAGATCTGAGTCAAGCCTTAGGGGCCGGGGAGCTGTTTTTT. It specifies CSARDLSQALGAGELFF.

About this clonotype: At one boundary the junction diverges from the germline segment, which might be a read error. The chain carries TRBV7-9 and TRBJ2-1; D might be TRBD2 (6 bases). The CDR3 has 16 residues. Germline V gene lookup returns CDR1 SEHNR and CDR2 FQNEAQ (reference sequence). The CDR3 sequence: CASSLVEGRVRMSSSF. The CDR3 DNA reads as TGTGCCAGCAGCTTAGTGGAGGGCCGAGTTCGTATGAGCAGTTCCTTC.

The chain carries TRBV12-3 or TRBV12-4 and TRBJ2-7; TRBD1 is a possible D gene (6 bases). The CDR3 runs 15 residues. The V and J ends lost 3 bases and 3 bases respectively, with 15 bases between them. The CDR3 loop is CASSFSDRRIYEQYF. As DNA, the CDR3 is TGTGCCAGCAGTTTTTCCGACAGGCGTATCTACGAGCAGTACTTC.

This clonotype was observed a few times. The chain is built from TRBV15 and TRBJ2-3, with 8 bases that match TRBD2. This CDR3 comprises 16 residues. Germline CDR1 and CDR2: LNHNV and YYDKDF (reference sequence). Germline trimming cut 4 bases from V and 3 bases from J; bases unmatched to any gene: 9. CDR3 DNA sequence: TGTGCCACCAGCACCGTAGCGGGAAGGACGACAGATACGCAGTATTTT. It encodes CATSTVAGRTTDTQYF.

This rearrangement joins TRBV7-9 to TRBJ2-7, with TRBD1 identical over 7 bases. Germline V CDR1 and CDR2: SEHNR, FQNEAQ (reference sequence). CDR3 size: 12 residues. The junction had 7 bases not matched to a gene; V was cut back by 5 bases and J by 9 bases. The CDR3 loop is CASSPTGYRQYF. CDR3 bases: TGTGCCAGCAGCCCGACAGGGTACAGGCAGTACTTC.

This chain connects TRBV4-1 to TRBJ2-7, with 9 bases identical to TRBD1. Germline V gene lookup returns CDR1 MGHRA and CDR2 YSYEKL. The CDR3 spans 15 residues. The junction had 7 bases not matched to a gene; V was cut back by 2 bases and J by 5 bases. Here the CDR3 reads CASSQRTGAWDEQYF. CDR3 in DNA: TGCGCCAGCAGCCAAAGGACAGGGGCCTGGGACGAGCAGTACTTC.

This clonotype was picked up a small number of times. The J gene is TRBJ1-2, the V gene TRBV2, with TRBD1 identical over 12 bases. This CDR3 spans 15 amino acids. Germline CDR1 is SNHLY and CDR2 is FYNNEI. Trimming at V came to 6 bases and at J to 8 bases, leaving 10 bases not matched to a gene. As DNA, the CDR3 is TGTGCCAGCAGGGCCGGGACAGGGGGCGCGGGAGGCTACACCTTC. This gives the protein CASRAGTGGAGGYTF. The full variable domain, its missing parts supplied by reference TRBV2 and TRBJ1-2, is EPEVTQTPSHQVTQMGQEVILRCVPISNHLYFYWYRQILGQKVEFLVSFYNNEISEKSEIFDDQFSVERPDGSNFTLKIRSTKLEDSAMYFCASRAGTGGAGGYTFGSGTRLTVV.

This clonotype has at least ten counts. The DNA for the CDR3 is TGTGCCACCAGCAGAGTTCGGGGGCCAGATACGCAGTATTTT. Its translation is CATSRVRGPDTQYF. The chain employs TRBV15 and TRBJ2-3; D is perhaps TRBD1 or TRBD2 (6 bases each). The V gene lost 1 base and the J gene lost 4 bases, with 9 bases spanning the gap. The germline V gene encodes CDR1 LNHNV and CDR2 YYDKDF (reference sequence). The CDR3 is 14 residues long.

This clonotype was recorded at least ten times. The chain combines TRBV7-9 with TRBJ2-3, with 9 bases identical to TRBD2. The V segment lost 4 bases and the J segment 2 bases; nucleotides outside the gene matches: 7. Germline V gene lookup returns CDR1 SEHNR and CDR2 FQNEAQ (reference sequence). This CDR3 contains 16 residues. CDR3 sequence reads: CASSSWTSATTDTQYF. The CDR3 DNA reads as TGTGCCAGCAGCTCATGGACTAGCGCAACCACAGATACGCAGTATTTT.

This clonotype was recorded many times. The rearrangement joins TRBV6-1 to TRBJ2-5; the D is unclear. The germline V gene encodes CDR1 MNHNS and CDR2 SASEGT. V gave up 6 bases and J gave up 5 bases, with 19 bases separating them. The CDR3 covers 15 residues. CDR3 nucleotide sequence: TGTGCCAGCAGCATCGACCTAGGCGAAGGGGAGACCCAGTACTTC. This encodes CASSIDLGEGETQYF.